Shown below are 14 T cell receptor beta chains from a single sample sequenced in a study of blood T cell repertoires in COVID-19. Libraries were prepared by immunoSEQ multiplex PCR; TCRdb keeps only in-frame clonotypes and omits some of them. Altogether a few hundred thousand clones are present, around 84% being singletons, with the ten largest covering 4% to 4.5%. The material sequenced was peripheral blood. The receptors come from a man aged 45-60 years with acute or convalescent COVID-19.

The CDR3 region has the DNA TGTGCCAGCTCACCAGAGGGGACAACTAACTATGGCTACACCTTC. Protein sequence: CASSPEGTTNYGYTF. This chain joins TRBV18 and TRBJ1-2, with D possibly TRBD1 on 6 matching bases. The CDR3 covers 15 residues. Germline CDR1 and CDR2: KGHSH and LQKENI. Trimming removed 2 bases at V and 0 bases at J, with 10 bases between.

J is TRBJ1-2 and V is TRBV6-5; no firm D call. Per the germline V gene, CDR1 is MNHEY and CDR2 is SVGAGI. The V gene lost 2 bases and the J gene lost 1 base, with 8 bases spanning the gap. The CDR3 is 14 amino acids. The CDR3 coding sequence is TGTGCCAGCAGTTACGACAACCATAACTATGGCTACACCTTC. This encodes CASSYDNHNYGYTF.

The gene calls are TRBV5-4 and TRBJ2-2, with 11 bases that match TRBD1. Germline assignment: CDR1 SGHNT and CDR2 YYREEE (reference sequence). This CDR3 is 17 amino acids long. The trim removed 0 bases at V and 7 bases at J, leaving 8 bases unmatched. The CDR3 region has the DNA TGTGCCAGCAGCTTGGCCTCTCTGGGACAGGGGGTCGGGGAGCTGTTTTTT. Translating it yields CASSLASLGQGVGELFF.

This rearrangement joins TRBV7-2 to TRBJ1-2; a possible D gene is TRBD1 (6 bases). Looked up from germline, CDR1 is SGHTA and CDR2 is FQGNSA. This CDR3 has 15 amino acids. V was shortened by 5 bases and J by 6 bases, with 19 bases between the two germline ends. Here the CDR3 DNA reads TGTGCCAGCAGCCTCCTCGGAACCCCAGGGGATGGCTACACCTTC. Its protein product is CASSLLGTPGDGYTF.

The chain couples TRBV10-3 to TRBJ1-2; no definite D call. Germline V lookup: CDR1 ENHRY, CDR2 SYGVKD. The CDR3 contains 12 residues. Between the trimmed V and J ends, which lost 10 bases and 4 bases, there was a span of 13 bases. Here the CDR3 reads CATSAALYGYTF. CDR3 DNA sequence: TGTGCCACCTCGGCGGCTCTCTATGGCTACACCTTC.

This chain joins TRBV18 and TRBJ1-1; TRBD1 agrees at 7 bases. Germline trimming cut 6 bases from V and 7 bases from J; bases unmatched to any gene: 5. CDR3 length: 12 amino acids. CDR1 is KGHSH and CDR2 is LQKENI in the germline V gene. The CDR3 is CASSIGGSEAFF. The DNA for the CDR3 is TGTGCCAGCTCGATAGGGGGCAGTGAAGCTTTCTTT. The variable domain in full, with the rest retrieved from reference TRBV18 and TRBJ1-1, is NAGVMQNPRHLVRRRGQEARLRCSPMKGHSHVYWYRQLPEEGLKFMVYLQKENIIDESGMPKERFSAEFPKEGPSILRIQQVVRGDSAAYFCASSIGGSEAFFGQGTRLTVV.

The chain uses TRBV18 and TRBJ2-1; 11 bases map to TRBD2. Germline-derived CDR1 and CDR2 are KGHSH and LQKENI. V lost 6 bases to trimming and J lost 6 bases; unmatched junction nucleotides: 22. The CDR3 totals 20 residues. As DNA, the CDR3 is TGTGCCAGCTCGCAGCAATACGGGACTAGCGGCCCAATGAAACTCAATGAGCAGTTCTTC. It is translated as CASSQQYGTSGPMKLNEQFF.

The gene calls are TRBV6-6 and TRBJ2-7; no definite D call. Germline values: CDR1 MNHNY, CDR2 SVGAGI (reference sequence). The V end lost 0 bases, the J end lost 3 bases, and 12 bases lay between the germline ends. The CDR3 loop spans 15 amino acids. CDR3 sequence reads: CASSYSGWVGYEQYF. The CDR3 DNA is TGTGCCAGCAGTTACTCGGGCTGGGTGGGCTACGAGCAGTACTTC.

The CDR3 sequence: CASSELERGATGELFF. The CDR3 nucleotides are TGTGCCAGCAGTGAATTAGAGCGGGGGGCCACCGGGGAGCTGTTTTTT. The chain couples TRBV25-1 to TRBJ2-2, with TRBD2 matching over 9 bases. Germline V gives CDR1 MGHDK, CDR2 SYGVNS. The CDR3 runs 16 residues. The V and J ends lost 1 base and 4 bases, in that order; junction bases with no gene match: 4.

CDR3 DNA: TGTGCCAGCAGTGAAGCAAGCGAAAGCTACACCTTC. Translating gives CASSEASESYTF. The chain employs TRBV2 and TRBJ1-2, with D unresolved. The V end lost 0 bases, the J end lost 9 bases, and 8 bases lay between the germline ends. The CDR3 has 12 amino acids. Germline V lookup: CDR1 SNHLY, CDR2 FYNNEI.

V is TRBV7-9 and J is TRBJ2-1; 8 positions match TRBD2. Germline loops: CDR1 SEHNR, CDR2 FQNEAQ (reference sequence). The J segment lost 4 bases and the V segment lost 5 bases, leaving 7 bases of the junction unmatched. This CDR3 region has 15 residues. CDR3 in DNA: TGTGCCAGCAGCCACGACGGCGGGGGGTACAATGAGCAGTTCTTC. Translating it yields CASSHDGGGYNEQFF.

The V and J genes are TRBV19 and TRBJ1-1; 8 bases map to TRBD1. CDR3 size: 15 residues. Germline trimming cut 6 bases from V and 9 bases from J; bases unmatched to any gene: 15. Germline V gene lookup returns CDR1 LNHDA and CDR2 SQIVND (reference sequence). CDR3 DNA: TGTGCCAGTAGCACGATGGACAGGGTTCGGAGTAAAGCTTTCTTT. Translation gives CASSTMDRVRSKAFF. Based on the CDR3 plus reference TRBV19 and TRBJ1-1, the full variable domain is DGGITQSPKYLFRKEGQNVTLSCEQNLNHDAMYWYRQDPGQGLRLIYYSQIVNDFQKGDIAEGYSVSREKKESFPLTVTSAQKNPTAFYLCASSTMDRVRSKAFFGQGTRLTVV.

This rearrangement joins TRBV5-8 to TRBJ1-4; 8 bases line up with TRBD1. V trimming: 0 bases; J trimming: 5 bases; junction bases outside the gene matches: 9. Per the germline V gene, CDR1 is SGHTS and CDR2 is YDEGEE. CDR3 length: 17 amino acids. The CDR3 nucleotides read TGTGCCAGCAGCTTGGCCCTTACAGGGGGGATAAATGAAAAACTGTTTTTT. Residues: CASSLALTGGINEKLFF.

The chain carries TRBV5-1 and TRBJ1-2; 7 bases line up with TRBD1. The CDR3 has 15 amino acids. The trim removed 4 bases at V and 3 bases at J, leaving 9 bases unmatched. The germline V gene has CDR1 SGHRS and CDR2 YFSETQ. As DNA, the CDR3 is TGCGCCAGCAGCGTGAGGCACAGGGGCCACTATGGCTACACCTTC. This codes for CASSVRHRGHYGYTF.